This T cell receptor beta chain comes out of a study of T cell repertoires in cytomegalovirus infection. On the study more broadly: Used in the study were CMV epitopes, some recently identified and HLA-C-restricted, others well-studied and HLA-B-restricted.

TCRdb processed the reads anew with MiXCR; each CDR3 protein has one entry. The sample includes about 890,000 distinct CDR3 sequences, roughly 30% of them seen just once. There are many counts of this clonotype. Its antigen is undetermined. Trimming removed 3 bases at V and 6 bases at J, with 15 bases between. Germline values: CDR1 SGHVS, CDR2 FNYEAQ. This CDR3 spans 15 amino acids. The receptor comes from a human donor in good health (CMV status not recorded). Some clones in this sample may be carry-over from other donors' samples. The chain links TRBV7-6 to TRBJ2-1, with D perhaps TRBD2 (6 bases). The input for sequencing was cultured CD8+ T cells from PBMCs, taken from culture after CMV antigen stimulation. The CDR3, as DNA: TGTGCCAGCAGCTTGTACGGGGACTTCGGCAATGAGCAGTTCTTC. Translated: CASSLYGDFGNEQFF.